This TCR beta chain was observed in a study of vaccination and CD4 T cells after COVID-19. Study context: The post-vaccine samples came a median roughly 79 days after dose two (range 14 to 241). The authors used overlapping spike peptides from SARS-CoV-2, HCoV-NL63, HCoV-OC43 and HCoV-229E to stimulate cells. Study-wide results and caveats: Post-vaccination reactive clonotypes (median roughly 35) did not differ significantly from post-infection (approximately 23).

Remarks on this clonotype: No antigen is known for it.

Sequenced with the Oncomine TCR Beta short-read assay was DNA taken from cultured CD4+ T cells. A single record per CDR3 protein comes from TCRdb applying MiXCR to the PCR reads. The sample includes about 19,000 distinct CDR3 sequences, approximately 50% of them seen just once. Germline loops: CDR1 SNHLY, CDR2 FYNNEI. The CDR3 has 14 residues. The V end lost 9 bases, the J end lost 4 bases, and 19 bases lay between the germline ends. Documented treatment: 10-day PBMC culture with coronavirus spike peptide pools or control peptides (ViraFEST assay). After expanding antigen-specific T cells with peptide pools, ViraFEST sequenced their TCRs.

This TCR derives from a human donor who had recovered from COVID-19. Sample: CD4+ T cells from blood, cultured in vitro, taken before SARS-CoV-2 vaccination. The chain has TRBV2 and TRBJ2-7; D may match TRBD1 or TRBD2 (6 bases each). CDR3 sequence (DNA): TGTGCCAGTAGGAGGGGAGGCAGGGGTTACGAGCAGTACTTC. Residues: CASRRGGRGYEQYF.